The 12 T cell receptor beta chains given below trace back to one sample, sequenced in a study of blood T cell repertoires in COVID-19. The data were produced by immunoSEQ multiplex PCR, yet TCRdb's version contains in-frame clones alone and is incomplete. The sample yields about 35,000 clones, 75% to 90% seen once. Sample: peripheral blood. The source is a man between 60 and 75 years old with active or convalescent COVID-19.

This chain joins TRBV5-1 and TRBJ2-3, with TRBD2 matching 9 bases. The CDR3 has 16 amino acids. Germline lookup yields CDR1 SGHRS and CDR2 YFSETQ. Trimming took 0 bases from V and 5 from J; bases not matched to a gene: 7. The CDR3 sequence is CASSLDAGGQGDTQYF. Here the CDR3 DNA reads TGCGCCAGCAGCTTGGATGCGGGGGGGCAGGGAGATACGCAGTATTTT.

The CDR3 nucleotides read TGTGCCACCAGCAGAGATTCGGACGAGCAGTACGTC. This translates into CATSRDSDEQYV. The chain couples TRBV15 to TRBJ2-7; D is unclear. CDR3 size: 12 residues. Trimming pared 0 bases from V and 5 bases from J, leaving 5 bases between. Per the germline V gene, CDR1 is LNHNV and CDR2 is YYDKDF (reference sequence).

The rearrangement links TRBV6-2 or TRBV6-3 to TRBJ1-2; D unclear. Per the germline V gene, CDR1 is MNHEY and CDR2 is SVGEGT. Trimming left V 2 bases short and J 4 bases short, with 8 bases between. This CDR3 contains 13 residues. The CDR3 DNA is TGTGCCAGCAGTTACCAGCGCGGCTATGGCTACACCTTC. As protein: CASSYQRGYGYTF.

V is TRBV19 and J is TRBJ2-3; TRBD2 matches 7 bases. The V gene's germline CDR1 is LNHDA and CDR2 SQIVND (reference sequence). CDR3 length: 14 residues. V trimming: 5 bases; J trimming: 0 bases; junction bases outside the gene matches: 2. The CDR3: CASSPGGSTDTQYF. CDR3 in DNA: TGTGCCAGTAGTCCGGGGGGTAGCACAGATACGCAGTATTTT.

The chain recombines TRBV18 with TRBJ1-1; the D gene is possibly TRBD1 (6 bases). Between the trimmed V and J ends, which lost 3 bases and 1 base, there was a span of 15 bases. CDR1 is KGHSH and CDR2 is LQKENI in the germline V gene. This CDR3 has 16 residues. CDR3 sequence: CASSPSWGLQNTEAFF. DNA of the CDR3: TGTGCCAGCTCACCGAGTTGGGGGCTCCAGAACACTGAAGCTTTCTTT. The entire variable domain, with the rest obtained from reference TRBV18 and TRBJ1-1, is as follows: NAGVMQNPRHLVRRRGQEARLRCSPMKGHSHVYWYRQLPEEGLKFMVYLQKENIIDESGMPKERFSAEFPKEGPSILRIQQVVRGDSAAYFCASSPSWGLQNTEAFFGQGTRLTVV.

This sequence joins TRBV15 and TRBJ2-1, with D tentatively TRBD1 (5 bases). Trimming cost V 8 bases and J 4 bases, with 15 bases left between them. CDR3 size: 14 residues. From germline, CDR1 is LNHNV and CDR2 YYDKDF (reference sequence). CDR3 coding DNA: TGTGCCACCGCTACGGACAAGAAATACAATGAGCAGTTCTTC. Encoded protein: CATATDKKYNEQFF.

The gene calls are TRBV27 and TRBJ1-6; D is uncertain. Germline CDR1 and CDR2: MNHEY and SMNVEV (reference sequence). The germline V and J ends were trimmed by 5 bases and 4 bases, with 9 bases remaining between them. This CDR3 spans 14 amino acids. The CDR3: CASSANPYNSPLHF. Here the CDR3 DNA reads TGTGCCAGCAGTGCTAACCCTTATAATTCACCCCTCCACTTT.

By sample fraction, this clone is medium-sized (0.01 to 0.1%). The rearrangement uses TRBV29-1 and TRBJ1-1; D gene unclear. The germline gives CDR1 SQVTM, CDR2 ANQGSEA. V was cut by 4 bases and J by 8 bases, with 14 bases left in between. The CDR3 is made up of 12 amino acids. Written as DNA, the CDR3 is TGCAGCGTTGCGGCGGAAGGAAGAGAAGCTTTCTTT. It codes for CSVAAEGREAFF. The full variable domain, in which reference TRBV29-1 and TRBJ1-1 provide the parts outside the CDR3, is SAVISQKPSRDICQRGTSLTIQCQVDSQVTMMFWYRQQPGQSLTLIATANQGSEATYESGFVIDKFPISRPNLTFSTLTVSNMSPEDSSIYLCSVAAEGREAFFGQGTRLTVV.

This clone was picked up one time. The chain combines TRBV19 with TRBJ1-2; D is unclear. The CDR3 has 14 residues. Germline-derived CDR1 and CDR2 are LNHDA and SQIVND (reference sequence). Trimming left V 1 base short and J 8 bases short, with 14 bases between. CDR3: CASSIARELGGYTF. In DNA, the CDR3 is TGTGCCAGTAGTATAGCCCGGGAGTTAGGAGGCTACACCTTC.

CDR3 residues: CASSLYSVSRSGELFF. In nucleotides, the CDR3 is TGTGCCAGCAGTTTATACTCGGTGTCGCGGAGCGGGGAGCTGTTTTTT. The rearrangement joins TRBV28 to TRBJ2-2; D not resolved. Trimming took 1 base from V and 7 from J, leaving 16 bases between them. Germline CDR1 and CDR2: MDHEN and SYDVKM. The CDR3 runs 16 residues.

This clone came up a few times. V gene TRBV9 combines with J gene TRBJ1-3; 7 bases align to TRBD1. The V segment lost 4 bases and the J segment 2 bases; nucleotides outside the gene matches: 9. Germline CDR1 is SGDLS and CDR2 is YYNGEE. The CDR3 loop spans 16 amino acids. CDR3 loop: CASSPDPRGTGNTIYF. The DNA for the CDR3 is TGTGCCAGCAGCCCAGACCCCAGGGGGACTGGAAACACCATATATTTT. Supplemented by reference TRBV9 and TRBJ1-3, the full variable domain reads DSGVTQTPKHLITATGQRVTLRCSPRSGDLSVYWYQQSLDQGLQFLIQYYNGEERAKGNILERFSAQQFPDLHSELNLSSLELGDSALYFCASSPDPRGTGNTIYFGEGSWLTVV.

This clone appeared once. This chain uses TRBV7-8 with TRBJ1-1; D gene ambiguous. V was pared by 4 bases and J by 0 bases, with 6 bases between. Germline CDR1 is SGHVS and CDR2 is FQNEAQ. The CDR3 totals 13 residues. This CDR3 reads CASSSGVNTEAFF. The CDR3, as DNA: TGTGCCAGCAGCTCCGGTGTGAACACTGAAGCTTTCTTT.